These 20 T cell receptor beta chains share one sample of origin, sequenced in a study of graft-versus-host responses after intestinal transplantation (dated by TCRdb to about 2021). The library was prepared using the immunoSEQ multiplex PCR assay. This is the immuneACCESS table as TCRdb keeps it, with only in-frame sequences that have V and J called. A part of the clones is gone; compared with another copy, unresolved V genes explain less than half, and the rest is unexplained. A total of about 100,000 clones appear in this sample, about 90% of them only once. Around 0.98% of the sample is taken by the ten largest. The meaning of the sample's time point label: cells obtained before transplantation from donor or recipient. Their cognate antigens are unknown. The specimen comprised unstimulated CD4+ T cells sorted from spleen or lymph node cells, sampled before transplant. The receptors were sampled from a human donor who was the organ donor for an intestinal transplant.

In this sample, this clone turned up once. The J gene is TRBJ1-2, the V gene TRBV7-8; D ambiguous. The V gene's germline CDR1 is SGHVS and CDR2 FQNEAQ. V shed 5 bases and J shed 0 bases, with 22 bases lying between them. The CDR3 spans 18 residues. The CDR3 protein is CASSPLGVREAANYGYTF. The CDR3 DNA is TGTGCCAGCAGCCCGCTCGGGGTTAGGGAAGCTGCTAACTATGGCTACACCTTC.

The chain couples TRBV2 to TRBJ1-3; D unresolved. Germline V lookup: CDR1 SNHLY, CDR2 FYNNEI. Trimming left V 6 bases short and J 10 bases short, with 10 bases between. The CDR3 extends over 11 amino acids. CDR3 DNA sequence: TGTGCCAGCAGCGATATCGGTACCATATATTTT. Amino acids: CASSDIGTIYF. The full variable domain, rest sourced from reference TRBV2 and TRBJ1-3, is EPEVTQTPSHQVTQMGQEVILRCVPISNHLYFYWYRQILGQKVEFLVSFYNNEISEKSEIFDDQFSVERPDGSNFTLKIRSTKLEDSAMYFCASSDIGTIYFGEGSWLTVV.

The chain's CDR3 is CASSFSSADTQYF. As DNA, the CDR3 is TGTGCCAGCAGCTTCTCTAGCGCAGATACGCAGTATTTT. This sequence joins TRBV7-7 and TRBJ2-3; tentatively, D is TRBD2 (6 bases). V gave up 3 bases and J gave up 4 bases, with 8 bases separating them. The CDR3 runs to 13 residues. Germline V gives CDR1 SSHAT, CDR2 FNYEAQ (reference sequence). The full variable domain, completed using reference TRBV7-7 and TRBJ2-3, is GAGVSQSPRYKVTKRGQDVTLRCDPISSHATLYWYQQALGQGPEFLTYFNYEAQPDKSGLPSDRFSAERPEGSISTLTIQRTEQRDSAMYRCASSFSSADTQYFGPGTRLTVL.

This clone showed up just a few times. The chain carries TRBV7-2 and TRBJ2-1; 8 nucleotides line up with TRBD2. The CDR3 is made up of 16 amino acids. With 2 bases clipped from V and 7 bases from J, the junction kept 10 bases outside the gene matches. Germline V gives CDR1 SGHTA, CDR2 FQGNSA. The CDR3 bases are TGTGCCAGCAGCTTACGACCCGGGGGGGCTGGAAATGAGCAGTTCTTC. Translation: CASSLRPGGAGNEQFF.

The chain combines TRBV27 with TRBJ1-6, with 9 positions matching TRBD1. In germline, CDR1 is MNHEY, CDR2 SMNVEV (reference sequence). The ends lost 7 bases at V and 4 bases at J; junction bases unmatched: 8. The CDR3 covers 16 residues. CDR3 in DNA: TGTGCCAGCACAAGGAGGACAGGGGCTTATAATTCACCCCTCCACTTT. It specifies CASTRRTGAYNSPLHF.

The chain uses TRBV7-6 and TRBJ1-2; weak D call: TRBD1 (6 bases). V was pared by 2 bases and J by 8 bases, with 15 bases between. CDR1 is SGHVS and CDR2 is FNYEAQ in the germline V gene. The CDR3 totals 14 residues. The CDR3 loop reads CASSLTDRNGGYTF. In DNA form, the CDR3 reads TGTGCCAGCAGCTTAACGGACAGAAATGGGGGCTACACCTTC.

This chain connects TRBV7-6 to TRBJ1-1; D possibly corresponds to TRBD1 (5 bases). This CDR3 comprises 12 residues. Trimming removed 2 bases from V and 5 bases from J, with 6 bases in between. Germline V gene data show CDR1 as SGHVS and CDR2 as FNYEAQ. The CDR3 spells CASSLWGTEAFF. DNA for the CDR3: TGTGCCAGCAGCTTATGGGGGACTGAAGCTTTCTTT. Looking up the rest from reference TRBV7-6 and TRBJ1-1 gives the full variable domain: GAGVSQSPRYKVTKRGQDVALRCDPISGHVSLYWYRQALGQGPEFLTYFNYEAQQDKSGLPNDRFSAERPEGSISTLTIQRTEQRDSAMYRCASSLWGTEAFFGQGTRLTVV.

The CDR3 DNA reads as TGCGCCAGCAGCTTGGCTAAGGGAAGTTCGGGGGAGGTAGCCAAAAACATTCAGTACTTC. As protein: CASSLAKGSSGEVAKNIQYF. V gene TRBV5-1 combines with J gene TRBJ2-4; possibly TRBD2 for D (6 bases). The germline V gene has CDR1 SGHRS and CDR2 YFSETQ. V lost 0 bases and J 0 bases, leaving 22 bases between the germline ends. This CDR3 is 20 amino acids long.

The CDR3 protein is CAWSVSGGNQPQHF. For the CDR3, the DNA is TGTGCCTGGAGTGTATCTGGCGGCAATCAGCCCCAGCATTTT. The chain combines TRBV30 with TRBJ1-5; D remains ambiguous. The ends were cut back, 0 bases at V and 2 bases at J, with 8 bases in the middle. The germline V gene has CDR1 GTSNPN and CDR2 SVGIG (reference sequence). There are 14 residues in the CDR3.

This clone was counted a few times. The chain joins TRBV4-1 to TRBJ2-3, with TRBD2 as a possible D gene (6 bases). Trimming left V 0 bases short and J 6 bases short, with 13 bases between. The CDR3 extends over 15 amino acids. CDR1 is MGHRA, CDR2 YSYEKL, per germline. The CDR3 sequence is CASSQDPVGGDTQYF. CDR3 nucleotides: TGCGCCAGCAGCCAAGATCCGGTCGGAGGGGATACGCAGTATTTT.

The rearrangement uses TRBV5-1 and TRBJ2-5; D gene unclear. There are 13 residues in the CDR3. The V end was cut by 7 bases, the J end by 1 base, with 11 bases between. Germline V lookup: CDR1 SGHRS, CDR2 YFSETQ. The CDR3 DNA reads as TGCGCCAGCGGATGGGGTACCCAAGAGACCCAGTACTTC. Translation gives CASGWGTQETQYF.

The DNA for the CDR3 is TGTGCCAGCAGCCAAGATGCCGGCGTCGTAGCATTCTACGAGCAGTACTTC. This codes for CASSQDAGVVAFYEQYF. The gene calls are TRBV4-2 and TRBJ2-7; the D is unclear. Germline CDR1 is LGHNA and CDR2 is YNFKEQ. V lost 0 bases to trimming and J lost 3 bases, with 18 bases between them. This CDR3 comprises 17 residues.

This clone has just a few counts. This chain uses TRBV19 with TRBJ1-4; D possibly corresponds to TRBD1 (5 bases). CDR3 length: 15 amino acids. Trimming took off 5 bases at V and 3 bases at J, with 13 bases between the two ends. Germline values: CDR1 LNHDA, CDR2 SQIVND (reference sequence). The CDR3 DNA reads TGTGCCAGTAGTCCGGTCCGAGGGGCTAATGAAAAACTGTTTTTT. Its translation is CASSPVRGANEKLFF.

J is TRBJ2-7 and V is TRBV28; D could derive from TRBD1 or TRBD2 (6 bases each). V lost 4 bases, J lost 2 bases, and 15 bases lay in between. The CDR3 sequence is 15 residues long. The germline gives CDR1 MDHEN, CDR2 SYDVKM. The CDR3 DNA reads TGTGCCAGCAGTTCGGATCTGCGGGACACCTACGAGCAGTACTTC. Encoded protein: CASSSDLRDTYEQYF.

The CDR3 region is CASSWDRVRTEAFF. The CDR3 DNA sequence: TGCGCCAGCAGCTGGGACAGGGTACGCACTGAAGCTTTCTTT. The gene calls are TRBV5-1 and TRBJ1-1; 9 bases map to TRBD1. The CDR3 covers 14 residues. V shed 3 bases, J shed 4 bases, and the junction held 4 bases outside the gene matches. Germline CDR1 and CDR2: SGHRS and YFSETQ.

The chain couples TRBV7-3 to TRBJ2-2; the D gene could be TRBD1 or TRBD2 (5 bases each). Germline CDR1 reads SGHTA; CDR2 reads FQGTGA. Between the trimmed V and J ends, which lost 1 base and 4 bases, there was a span of 13 bases. The CDR3 loop spans 16 amino acids. DNA for the CDR3: TGTGCCAGCAGCTTAAATGGGGGTGGGGGCACCGGGGAGCTGTTTTTT. It translates to CASSLNGGGGTGELFF.

J is TRBJ2-5 and V is TRBV5-6; D call uncertain. The V gene lost 2 bases and the J gene lost 2 bases, with 10 bases spanning the gap. The CDR3 has 14 amino acids. In germline, CDR1 is SGHDT, CDR2 YYEEEE. Written as DNA, the CDR3 is TGTGCCAGCAGCTTCGTTCAAATTCAAGAGACCCAGTACTTC. Translating it yields CASSFVQIQETQYF.

The chain combines TRBV5-4 with TRBJ2-3, with TRBD2 matching 8 bases. The V and J ends lost 3 bases and 1 base, in that order; junction bases with no gene match: 10. This CDR3 region has 17 residues. CDR1 and CDR2 (germline): SGHNT, YYREEE (reference sequence). CDR3 nucleotides: TGTGCCAGCAGCTCCCCCCCCGGAGCGGGGGGCACAGATACGCAGTATTTT. Translating it yields CASSSPPGAGGTDTQYF.

Written as DNA, the CDR3 is TGCGCCAGCAGCCCGGCCCCTGGGGGGCTGGTAGGGAAGTCTGAAGCTTTCTTT. Translation gives CASSPAPGGLVGKSEAFF. This chain connects TRBV5-1 to TRBJ1-1; D possibly corresponds to TRBD1 (6 bases). V lost 4 bases and J 6 bases, leaving 28 bases between the germline ends. This CDR3 has 18 residues. Germline CDR1 reads SGHRS; CDR2 reads YFSETQ.

The chain joins TRBV30 to TRBJ1-2, with TRBD1 matching 8 bases. V shed 4 bases, J shed 1 base, and the junction held 2 bases outside the gene matches. Germline V gene sequence: CDR1 GTSNPN, CDR2 SVGIG (reference sequence). The CDR3 is 13 amino acids. CDR3 sequence: CAWKTGVNYGYTF. The CDR3 DNA follows: TGTGCCTGGAAGACAGGGGTTAACTATGGCTACACCTTC.